This section outlines one T cell receptor beta chain sequence together with its context. Its antigen is currently unknown. This sample stems from a study of T cell responses to AZD1222 COVID-19 vaccine. Produced via immunoSEQ multiplex PCR; TCRdb's table is partial and in-frame only. The table shows 150,000 to 200,000 clones, with 80% to 90% occurring only once. Study results and caveats: Donors, mostly white British, included more females; clonal diversity was possibly underestimated.

The CDR3 sequence is 13 residues long. V was pared by 8 bases and J by 4 bases, with 5 bases of the junction left unmatched. The V gene's germline CDR1 is MDHEN and CDR2 SYDVKM. The chain is built from TRBV28 and TRBJ1-3; the match to TRBD1 covers 7 bases. The sample here was peripheral blood, taken on day 0 of AZD1222 vaccination. This clonotype was sampled from an adult in good health. CDR3 protein: CASLTGLGNTIYF. In nucleotides, the CDR3 is TGTGCCAGCTTGACAGGGTTAGGAAACACCATATATTTT.